Listed here are 2 T cell receptor beta chains from one sample, sequenced in a study of spatial heterogeneity in lung cancer. TCRdb called the 5' RACE reads again in MiXCR, with one record for every CDR3 protein. This table has approximately 41,000 distinct CDR3 sequences, under 12% appearing once. The time point was: blood at routine non-recurrence follow-up after resection. The sequences come from PBMCs, collected at follow-up. The receptors were gathered from a female donor with early-stage non-small cell lung cancer.

This clonotype was counted many times. The rearrangement uses TRBV29-1 and TRBJ2-7; TRBD2 might be the D (5 bases). CDR3 length equals 11 residues. Germline V gene sequence: CDR1 SQVTM, CDR2 ANQGSEA. V lost 4 bases, J lost 6 bases, and 10 bases lay in between. The CDR3 reads CSVGKAGEQYF. The CDR3 DNA reads TGCAGCGTTGGTAAGGCGGGCGAGCAGTACTTC.

The sample holds a few counts of this clonotype. The rearrangement links TRBV6-2 or TRBV6-3 to TRBJ2-1; 12 positions agree with TRBD2. V was pared by 6 bases and J by 7 bases, with 4 bases of the junction left unmatched. This CDR3 has 14 amino acids. Germline V CDR1 and CDR2: MNHEY, SVGEGT. CDR3 nucleotide sequence: TGTGCCAGCAGACCTAGCGGGGGGGCGAATGAGCAGTTCTTC. This encodes CASRPSGGANEQFF.